The 9 T cell receptor beta chains below all came from one sample that was sequenced in a study of blood T cell repertoires in COVID-19. Clones were sequenced by immunoSEQ multiplex PCR, and TCRdb holds only the in-frame ones, with some missing. The repertoire includes some 300,000 clones, 88% of them detected once, and 2% sits in the top ten. Sequencing used PBMCs or T cells enriched from blood (not recorded which). The receptors were sampled from a woman aged 55-69 years in a cohort exposed to, infected with or recovered from COVID-19 (not recorded which).

The rearrangement links TRBV27 to TRBJ2-7, with 9 bases identical to TRBD2. Germline CDR1 reads MNHEY; CDR2 reads SMNVEV (reference sequence). Trimming cost V 4 bases and J 2 bases; bases outside gene matches: 9. The CDR3 has 16 residues. CDR3 sequence: CASSYRGLATTYEQYF. The CDR3 bases are TGTGCCAGCAGTTACCGAGGACTAGCGACAACCTACGAGCAGTACTTC.

This clone was detected only once. The chain joins TRBV30 to TRBJ2-7; 9 bases agree with TRBD2. The CDR3 is made up of 13 amino acids. Germline V gene data show CDR1 as GTSNPN and CDR2 as SVGIG (reference sequence). The ends lost 8 bases at V and 2 bases at J; junction bases unmatched: 7. CDR3 coding DNA: TGTGCCGGAAGACTAGCGGCTCCCTACGAGCAGTACTTC. This sequence encodes CAGRLAAPYEQYF.

The chain combines TRBV2 with TRBJ1-1; tentative D call: TRBD1 (5 bases). CDR1 and CDR2 from the germline V gene are SNHLY and FYNNEI. V was clipped by 6 bases and J by 0 bases, with 20 bases between them. This CDR3 spans 17 amino acids. The CDR3 nucleotides read TGTGCCAGCAGGGTTCCCAGGTTGGGGGGGGTGAACACTGAAGCTTTCTTT. It specifies CASRVPRLGGVNTEAFF.

This clone occurred once. This chain uses TRBV2 with TRBJ1-1; D may be TRBD1 (6 bases). From germline, CDR1 is SNHLY and CDR2 FYNNEI. V was clipped by 8 bases and J by 4 bases, with 14 bases between them. This CDR3 has 13 residues. The CDR3 is CASEGDLGTEAFF. CDR3 nucleotide sequence: TGTGCCAGCGAGGGGGATTTGGGCACTGAAGCTTTCTTT.

This CDR3 is CASSLAPGNTEAFF. In nucleotides, the CDR3 is TGCGCCAGCAGCTTGGCCCCAGGGAACACTGAAGCTTTCTTT. The chain combines TRBV5-1 with TRBJ1-1; D is ambiguous. With 0 bases removed from V and 1 base from J, the gap between germline ends came to 7 bases. CDR3 length: 14 amino acids. Germline values: CDR1 SGHRS, CDR2 YFSETQ.

The chain employs TRBV9 and TRBJ2-5; 14 nucleotides agree with TRBD2. The junction had 7 bases not matched to a gene; V was cut back by 4 bases and J by 5 bases. The CDR3 has 16 residues. Germline loops: CDR1 SGDLS, CDR2 YYNGEE. DNA of the CDR3: TGTGCCAGCAGCCAGACTAGCGGGAGGGCCTGGGAGACCCAGTACTTC. Its translation is CASSQTSGRAWETQYF.

Concerning this clone itself: A junction end diverges from the germline sequence, so it may reflect a read error. The V gene is TRBV7-2, the J gene TRBJ1-6, with TRBD1 identical over 7 bases. From germline, CDR1 is SGHTA and CDR2 FQGNSA. The CDR3 loop spans 15 amino acids. CDR3 DNA sequence: TGTGCCAGCAACCTAGGGGCAGGGGGTAATCCACCCCTCCACTTT. As protein: CASNLGAGGNPPLHF. Full variable domain (missing parts from reference TRBV7-2 and TRBJ1-6): GAGVSQSPSNKVTEKGKDVELRCDPISGHTALYWYRQSLGQGLEFLIYFQGNSAPDKSGLPSDRFSAERTGGSVSTLTIQRTQQEDSAVYLCASNLGAGGNPPLHFGNGTRLTVT.

J is TRBJ1-4 and V is TRBV2; 8 bases fit TRBD1. Germline V CDR1 and CDR2: SNHLY, FYNNEI. Trimming cost V 5 bases and J 5 bases; bases outside gene matches: 4. The length of the CDR3 is 14 residues. CDR3 protein: CASSLDRANEKLFF. CDR3 nucleotides: TGTGCCAGCAGTTTGGACAGGGCCAATGAAAAACTGTTTTTT.

The chain joins TRBV24-1 to TRBJ1-1, with D possibly matching TRBD1 (6 bases). There are 13 residues in the CDR3. Germline V gives CDR1 KGHDR, CDR2 SFDVKD. V lost 7 bases, J lost 6 bases, and 14 bases lay in between. The CDR3 sequence is CATRPWAGAEAFF. CDR3 in DNA: TGTGCCACCAGACCTTGGGCAGGGGCTGAAGCTTTCTTT.